The sequence of this T cell receptor beta chain was determined in a study of T cell clonality in common variable immunodeficiency. Study-wide points: Links between repertoire features and CVID complications were heterogeneity-limited. Reportedly, TCR beta sequences from common variable immunodeficiency showed fewer deletions and N-nucleotide insertions.

Assay: immunoSEQ multiplex PCR; the TCRdb copy retains only in-frame clones and omits some. The sample lists over 15,000 clones, none appearing once, the ten largest making up around 15%. CDR1 MGHRA and CDR2 YSYEKL come from the germline V gene. This CDR3 has 15 residues. Trimming took 4 bases from V and 2 from J; bases not matched to a gene: 6. This clone was recorded many times. Its antigen is currently unknown. The read ends 3 residues shy of where the CDR3 ends; the end is completed using the germline J gene. The sequence derives from a human donor with common variable immunodeficiency. This rearrangement joins TRBV4-1 to TRBJ1-2; the match to TRBD1 covers 8 bases. Sequencing was done on a sample of peripheral blood mononuclear cells. The covered CDR3 bases are TGCGCCAGCAGCCCAGCCGGACAGGGAAACTATGGC. Encoded protein: CASSPAGQGNYG. The complete CDR3 sequence is CASSPAGQGNYGYTF.